The rows below give T cell receptor beta chains drawn from one sample of a study of OX40 agonist ivuxolimab in advanced cancers. This table comes from immunoSEQ multiplex PCR, and its TCRdb copy is limited to in-frame clones, with some not included. The sample has tens of thousands of clones, more than 75% seen once. The sample consisted of CD4+ or CD8+ T cells sorted from blood, taken in a trial of the OX40 agonist ivuxolimab. The receptors originated from an adult with an advanced solid tumor such as melanoma, head and neck, liver or kidney cancer. CDR3s include the opening cysteine and the closing phenylalanine or tryptophan.

TRBJ2-5,TRBV5-1,CASSLGGMGMKTQYF
TRBJ2-7,TRBV28,CASSRTFRYEQYF
TRBJ2-7,TRBV5-1,CASSYSGASSYEQYF
TRBJ2-7,TRBV7-2,CASSLGWQASYEQYF
TRBJ1-6,TRBV27,CASRASTASNSPLHF
TRBJ1-2,TRBV6-5,CASSRMRGSDGYTF
TRBJ2-1,TRBV9,CASSVLGTGVHNEQFF
TRBJ1-3,TRBV5-1,CASRPRGSGNTIYF
TRBJ1-5,TRBV28,CASRTINQPQHF
TRBJ2-1,TRBV28,CASSPGVGEQFF
TRBJ1-1,TRBV5-6,CASSPPVRKAEAFF
TRBJ2-7,TRBV7-8,CASSLVGSRYEQYF
TRBJ2-5,TRBV2,CASSDTQDSPQYF
TRBJ2-5,TRBV18,CASSPQEAGRGFWETQYF
TRBJ1-1,TRBV6-5,CASRLQSPEAFF
TRBJ2-3,TRBV6-6,CASSLPGTDTQYF